The clone carrying this TCR beta chain was detected once. These data come from a study of blood T cell repertoires in COVID-19. Sequenced by immunoSEQ multiplex PCR; TCRdb stores in-frame clones only, minus some. The data contain a few hundred thousand clones, 70% to 90% of them seen just once; the ten biggest clones take up almost 4.5%. This sequence originates from a man over 45 with acute or convalescent COVID-19. Sequenced: peripheral blood.

The CDR3 loop reads CASRRGEREKLFF. The CDR3 DNA sequence: TGTGCCAGCCGGCGGGGGGAAAGGGAAAAACTGTTTTTT. The chain combines TRBV2 with TRBJ1-4, with TRBD1 as a possible D gene (5 bases). Trimming cost V 8 bases and J 8 bases, with 15 bases left between them. This CDR3 spans 13 amino acids. Per the germline V gene, CDR1 is SNHLY and CDR2 is FYNNEI.